Sequencing of this TCR beta chain was carried out in a study of cytomegalovirus exposure and HLA in healthy donors. Study information: Of the donors genotyped, approximately 430 in all, about 80% fell in the Caucasian-associated ancestry cluster.

Study-wide points: An observed cluster of highly shared sequence variants was recorded as a likely sequencing artifact.

The PCR used 60 Vbeta and 13 Jbeta primers. Using immunoSEQ multiplex PCR, the repertoire was profiled, and TCRdb retains in-frame clones only, with some absent. This table has over 150,000 clones, roughly 77% appearing once. Nominally healthy donors were sampled, though unrecorded immune exposures were likely. With regard to this clone: Its antigen is unidentified.

The germline V gene encodes CDR1 MDHEN and CDR2 SYDVKM. Trimming took off 7 bases at V and 0 bases at J, with 10 bases between the two ends. The CDR3 spans 14 residues. This clonotype was obtained from a man aged 30-40 years in good health and CMV-seropositive. Sequencing was performed on PBMCs. This rearrangement joins TRBV28 to TRBJ1-5; a possible D gene is TRBD1 (5 bases). CDR3 residues: CASTPTVSNQPQHF. CDR3 nucleotide sequence: TGTGCCAGCACTCCGACAGTTAGCAATCAGCCCCAGCATTTT.